A selection of T cell receptor beta chains follows, all from one sample in a study of blood T cell repertoires in COVID-19. The assay was immunoSEQ multiplex PCR, and TCRdb's table has in-frame clones only and misses some. The table lists 110,000 to 150,000 clones, about 86% of them singletons, with around 8.2% in the top ten. The sequencing sample was made of peripheral blood. These receptors all stem from a woman in her sixties with acute or convalescent COVID-19. Both conserved end residues are part of each CDR3. D genes are given only for firm matches. Not every row has a clone size; where given, it reads once, few, many or a size class.

d_gene	abundance	v_gene	j_gene	CDR3aa	CDR3nt
NA	once	TRBV5-1	TRBJ2-5	CASRPPAQDRAQYF	TGCGCCAGCAGACCCCCTGCCCAGGACAGAGCCCAGTACTTC
TRBD1	NA	TRBV5-4	TRBJ2-5	CASSPGTGGETQYF	TGTGCCAGCAGCCCCGGGACAGGGGGTGAGACCCAGTACTTC
NA	once	TRBV6-5	TRBJ2-3	CASSYSGRADTQYF	TGTGCCAGCAGTTACTCGGGGCGAGCAGATACGCAGTATTTT
TRBD1	once	TRBV27	TRBJ2-7	CASSSPARGRSEQYF	TGTGCCAGCAGTTCCCCGGCCAGGGGGCGTTCCGAGCAGTACTTC
TRBD1	NA	TRBV6-1	TRBJ2-7	CASSEGTGSSYEQYF	TGTGCCAGCAGTGAAGGGACAGGGAGCTCCTACGAGCAGTACTTC
TRBD1	NA	TRBV27	TRBJ2-7	CASSLWRPGQGVYEQYF	TGTGCCAGCAGTTTATGGCGACCCGGACAGGGTGTCTACGAGCAGTACTTC
NA	NA	TRBV27	TRBJ1-2	CASSFRANYGYTF	TGTGCCAGCAGTTTTAGAGCTAACTATGGCTACACCTTC
NA	NA	TRBV7-8	TRBJ2-5	CASSVLISYQETQYF	TGTGCCAGCAGCGTACTTATTTCGTACCAAGAGACCCAGTACTTC
NA	NA	TRBV12-5	TRBJ2-7	CASGGTISYEQYF	TGTGCTAGTGGGGGGACAATTAGCTACGAGCAGTACTTC
NA	NA	TRBV5-4	TRBJ1-6	CASSFSGVGSPLHF	TGTGCCAGCAGCTTTTCAGGGGTTGGTTCACCCCTCCACTTT
NA	NA	TRBV11-2	TRBJ2-7	CASSLDWRGNEQYF	TGTGCCAGCAGCTTAGATTGGCGGGGTAACGAGCAGTACTTC
TRBD1	once	TRBV12-3/TRBV12-4	TRBJ1-3	CASSLSWDRVLF	TGTGCCAGCAGTTTGTCCTGGGACAGGGTCCTCTTT
NA	NA	TRBV11-3	TRBJ1-6	CASSLGGVSPLHF	TGTGCCAGCAGCCTTGGGGGGGTCTCACCCCTCCACTTT
NA	NA	TRBV28	TRBJ1-6	CASSSKGYNSPLHF	TGTGCCAGCAGTTCAAAGGGGTATAATTCACCCCTCCACTTT
TRBD2	NA	TRBV19	TRBJ2-1	CASSTGLAGGYNEQFF	TGTGCCAGTAGTACGGGACTAGCGGGGGGGTACAATGAGCAGTTCTTC
NA	many	TRBV3-1/TRBV3-2	TRBJ2-3	CASSQAVRSTDTQYF	TGTGCCAGCAGCCAAGCAGTACGCAGCACAGATACGCAGTATTTT
NA	NA	TRBV5-1	TRBJ2-5	CASSSLPGMQETQYF	TGCGCCAGCAGCTCCCTCCCAGGGATGCAAGAGACCCAGTACTTC
TRBD2	NA	TRBV19	TRBJ2-2	CASSIAGLAFPGELFF	TGTGCCAGTAGTATCGCGGGACTAGCGTTCCCCGGGGAGCTGTTTTTT
TRBD2	NA	TRBV28	TRBJ2-7	CASSLGGSFEQYF	TGTGCCAGCAGTTTAGGCGGGAGTTTCGAGCAGTACTTC
NA	NA	TRBV23-1	TRBJ2-5	CASSQSGGDQYF	TGCGCCAGCAGTCAATCGGGCGGGGATCAGTACTTC
NA	NA	TRBV5-1	TRBJ2-6	CASSLEGLAGANVLTF	TGCGCCAGCAGCTTAGAGGGACTGGCTGGGGCCAACGTCCTGACTTTC
TRBD2	NA	TRBV6-1	TRBJ2-7	CASSEAGAGAYEQYF	TGTGCCAGCAGTGAAGCCGGAGCGGGGGCCTACGAGCAGTACTTC
TRBD1	NA	TRBV5-1	TRBJ1-1	CASSSARYFGTGFGGNTEAFF	TGCGCCAGCAGCTCGGCTAGATACTTCGGGACAGGGTTTGGGGGGAACACTGAAGCTTTCTTT
NA	NA	TRBV18	TRBJ1-2	CASSPPLRTVFYGYTF	TGTGCCAGCTCACCCCCGCTACGGACAGTTTTCTATGGCTACACCTTC
NA	NA	TRBV4-1	TRBJ1-1	CASSLTGLMNTEAFF	TGCGCCAGCAGCCTGACGGGACTGATGAACACTGAAGCTTTCTTT
NA	NA	TRBV14	TRBJ1-2	CASSPSEGRGYTF	TGTGCCAGCAGCCCCAGCGAGGGCAGGGGCTACACCTTC
NA	NA	TRBV27	TRBJ1-3	CASGLNIDTRNTIYF	TGTGCCAGCGGGCTCAACATAGACACAAGAAACACCATATATTTT
NA	NA	TRBV5-8	TRBJ2-1	CASSLDPGTYNEQFF	TGTGCCAGCAGCTTGGATCCAGGGACCTACAATGAGCAGTTCTTC
TRBD1	NA	TRBV7-2	TRBJ1-2	CASMPRDRENGYTF	TGTGCCAGCATGCCGCGGGACAGGGAAAACGGCTACACCTTC
NA	NA	TRBV6-5	TRBJ1-6	CASRDVGARSPLHF	TGTGCCAGCAGAGATGTGGGGGCTAGGTCACCCCTCCACTTT
NA	NA	TRBV6-5	TRBJ1-1	CASIRNTEAFF	TGTGCCAGCATTAGGAACACTGAAGCTTTCTTT
NA	NA	TRBV7-6	TRBJ1-1	CASSPGFGGRTEAFF	TGTGCCAGCAGCCCTGGATTCGGGGGACGCACTGAAGCTTTCTTT
TRBD2	once	TRBV6-2/TRBV6-3	TRBJ2-1	CASSRGGLTYNEQFF	TGTGCCAGCAGTCGCGGGGGACTGACCTACAATGAGCAGTTCTTC
NA	NA	TRBV23-1	TRBJ1-6	CASSLGCSGAVRSPLHF	TGCGCCAGCAGTCTGGGCTGCTCAGGGGCTGTGCGTTCACCCCTCCACTTT
TRBD2	NA	TRBV4-1	TRBJ2-1	CASSHWTRHNEQFF	TGCGCCAGCAGCCATTGGACTAGACACAATGAGCAGTTCTTC
TRBD1	NA	TRBV28	TRBJ2-7	CASSDPTKGTGPYEQYF	TGTGCCAGCAGTGACCCGACCAAGGGGACAGGGCCGTACGAGCAGTACTTC
NA	NA	TRBV30	TRBJ1-2	CAWSPGGGGF	TGTGCCTGGAGCCCGGGGGGGGGCGGCTTC
NA	few	TRBV6-4	TRBJ1-5	CASSDRENSNQPQHF	TGTGCCAGCAGTGACCGGGAAAATAGCAATCAGCCCCAGCATTTT
TRBD1	once	TRBV6-6	TRBJ1-1	CASSLRLTGGFNTEAFF	TGTGCCAGCAGTCTCCGCCTGACAGGGGGCTTCAACACTGAAGCTTTCTTT
TRBD1	NA	TRBV11-3	TRBJ1-2	CASSSRTGKKYYGYTF	TGTGCCAGCAGCTCCAGGACAGGGAAGAAATACTATGGCTACACCTTC